This TCR beta chain originates from a study of blood T cell repertoires in COVID-19. The authors' processing: The authors estimated nucleated cell counts from reference gene primer amplification. Only in-frame clones appear in the TCRdb table, and some are missing; sequencing was by immunoSEQ multiplex PCR. That table supplies the V and J calls and clone size; D and trimming were determined from the DNA. The sample has some 110,000 clones; around 86% are singletons. Trimming removed 6 bases from V and 0 bases from J, with 10 bases in between. The length of the CDR3 is 14 residues. Germline V CDR1 and CDR2: ENHRY, SYGVKD.

The specimen was peripheral blood. The genes are TRBV10-3 and TRBJ2-3; a possible D gene is TRBD2 (5 bases). The source is a middle-aged man with acute or convalescent COVID-19. CDR3 protein: CAIRDGGSTDTQYF. The CDR3, as DNA: TGTGCCATCAGAGATGGAGGTAGCACAGATACGCAGTATTTT.